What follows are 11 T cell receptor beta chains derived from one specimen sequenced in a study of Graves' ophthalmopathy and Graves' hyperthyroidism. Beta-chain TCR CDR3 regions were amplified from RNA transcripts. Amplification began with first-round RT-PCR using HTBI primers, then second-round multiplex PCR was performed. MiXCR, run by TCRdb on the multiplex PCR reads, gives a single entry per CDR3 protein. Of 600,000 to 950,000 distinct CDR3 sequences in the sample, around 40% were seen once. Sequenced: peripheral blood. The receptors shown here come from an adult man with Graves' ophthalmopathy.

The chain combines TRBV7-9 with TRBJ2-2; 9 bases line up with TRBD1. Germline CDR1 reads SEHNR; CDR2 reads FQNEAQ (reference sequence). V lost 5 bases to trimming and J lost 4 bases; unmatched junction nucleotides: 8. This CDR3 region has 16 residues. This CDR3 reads CASSTRTGAGTGELFF. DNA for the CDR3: TGTGCCAGCAGCACCCGGACAGGGGCCGGCACCGGGGAGCTGTTTTTT.

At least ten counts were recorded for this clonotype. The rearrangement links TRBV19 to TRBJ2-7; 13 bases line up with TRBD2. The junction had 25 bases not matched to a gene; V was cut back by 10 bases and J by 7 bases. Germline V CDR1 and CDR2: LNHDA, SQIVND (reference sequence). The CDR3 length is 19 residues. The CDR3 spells CATEASPGLAGIGASEQYF. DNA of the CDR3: TGTGCCACCGAAGCCTCTCCGGGACTAGCGGGGATTGGTGCATCGGAGCAGTACTTC.

CDR3 sequence: CSVGVGVETQYF. DNA for the CDR3: TGCAGCGTTGGGGTGGGGGTGGAGACCCAGTACTTC. The chain joins TRBV29-1 to TRBJ2-5; either TRBD1 or TRBD2 may supply D (5 bases each). The CDR3 length is 12 residues. Looked up from germline, CDR1 is SQVTM and CDR2 is ANQGSEA. The V end was cut by 4 bases, the J end by 5 bases, with 11 bases between.

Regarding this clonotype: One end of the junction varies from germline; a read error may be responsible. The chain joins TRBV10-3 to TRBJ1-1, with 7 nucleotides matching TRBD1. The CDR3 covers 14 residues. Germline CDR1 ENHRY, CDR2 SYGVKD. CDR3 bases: TGTGCCATCAGTGCGACAGGGAGGGACACTGAAGCTCTCTTT. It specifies CAISATGRDTEALF.

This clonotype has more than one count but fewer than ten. CDR3 sequence: CSARTGRGEKLFF. In nucleotides, the CDR3 is TGCAGTGCGCGGACCGGGCGGGGTGAAAAACTGTTTTTT. The chain employs TRBV20-1 and TRBJ1-4; D remains ambiguous. Trimming pared 6 bases from V and 7 bases from J, leaving 15 bases between. The germline CDR1 and CDR2 sequences are DFQATT and SNEGSKA (reference sequence). The CDR3 spans 13 residues.

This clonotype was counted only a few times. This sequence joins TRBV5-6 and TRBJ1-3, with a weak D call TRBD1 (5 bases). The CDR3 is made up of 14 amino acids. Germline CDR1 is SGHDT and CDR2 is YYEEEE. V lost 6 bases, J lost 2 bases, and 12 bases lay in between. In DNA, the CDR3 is TGTGCCAGCACTCGCCCGGGGGCTGGAAACACCATATATTTT. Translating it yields CASTRPGAGNTIYF.

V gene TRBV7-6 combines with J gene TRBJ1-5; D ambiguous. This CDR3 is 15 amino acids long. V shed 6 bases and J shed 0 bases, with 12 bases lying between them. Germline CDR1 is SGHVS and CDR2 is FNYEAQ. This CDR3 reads CASRHRHNSNQPQHF. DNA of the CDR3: TGTGCCAGCAGACACCGACATAATAGCAATCAGCCCCAGCATTTT.

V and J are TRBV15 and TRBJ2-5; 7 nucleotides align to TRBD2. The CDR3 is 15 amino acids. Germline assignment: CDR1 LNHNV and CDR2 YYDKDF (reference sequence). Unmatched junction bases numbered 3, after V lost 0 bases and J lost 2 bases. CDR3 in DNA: TGTGCCACCAGCAGAGAAGCGGGATTACAAGAGACCCAGTACTTC. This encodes CATSREAGLQETQYF.

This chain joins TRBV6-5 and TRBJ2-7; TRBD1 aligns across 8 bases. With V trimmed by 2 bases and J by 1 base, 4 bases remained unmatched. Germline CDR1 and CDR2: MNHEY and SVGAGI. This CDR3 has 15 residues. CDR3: CASSYRQGASYEQYF. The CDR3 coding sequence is TGTGCCAGCAGTTACAGGCAGGGGGCTTCCTACGAGCAGTACTTC.

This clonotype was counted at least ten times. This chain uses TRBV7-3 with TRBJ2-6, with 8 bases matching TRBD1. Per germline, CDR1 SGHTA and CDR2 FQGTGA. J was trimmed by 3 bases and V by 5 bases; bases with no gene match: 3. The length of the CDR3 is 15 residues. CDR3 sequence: CASSRDRSGANVLTF. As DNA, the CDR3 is TGTGCCAGCAGCCGGGACAGGAGTGGGGCCAACGTCCTGACTTTC.

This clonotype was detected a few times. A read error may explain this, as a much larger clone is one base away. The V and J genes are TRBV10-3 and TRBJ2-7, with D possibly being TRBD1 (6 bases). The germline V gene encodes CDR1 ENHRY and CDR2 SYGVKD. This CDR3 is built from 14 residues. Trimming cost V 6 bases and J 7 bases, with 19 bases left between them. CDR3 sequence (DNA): TGTGCCATCAGCGCCGGGACATACCTAAAAGAGCAGTACTTC. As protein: CAISAGTYLKEQYF.